The rows below give T cell receptor beta chains drawn from one sample of a study of blood T cell repertoires in COVID-19. Here immunoSEQ multiplex PCR was the method, and the copy in TCRdb shows in-frame clones only, minus some. This sample has some 700,000 clones, with around 89% found just once. The sequenced sample was peripheral blood. Receptor source: a woman between 18 and 30 years old with acute or convalescent COVID-19. Both conserved end residues are part of each CDR3. A D gene is named only where the DNA matches it firmly. Clone size is given for some rows only: seen once, a few or many times, or a class if the clone is expanded.

j_gene: TRBJ2-3
d_gene: TRBD1
abundance: .
v_gene: TRBV6-5
CDR3nt: TGTGCCAGCAGGATCGGGACAGGGAGCACAGATACGCAGTATTTT
CDR3aa: CASRIGTGSTDTQYF

j_gene: TRBJ1-1
d_gene: .
abundance: .
v_gene: TRBV9
CDR3nt: TGTGCCAGCAGCGTGATAGATGACAGGCTCACTGAAGCTTTCTTT
CDR3aa: CASSVIDDRLTEAFF

j_gene: TRBJ2-2
d_gene: .
abundance: .
v_gene: TRBV3-1/TRBV3-2
CDR3nt: TGTGCCAGCAGCCAAGGAGCAGGGGCTAACACCGGGGAGCTGTTTTTT
CDR3aa: CASSQGAGANTGELFF

j_gene: TRBJ1-1
d_gene: .
abundance: .
v_gene: TRBV12-3/TRBV12-4
CDR3nt: TGTGCCAGCAGTTATAACCGGGAGACTGAAGCTTTCTTT
CDR3aa: CASSYNRETEAFF

j_gene: TRBJ1-1
d_gene: .
abundance: .
v_gene: TRBV4-1
CDR3nt: TGCGCCAGCATATCAGGGCCCATGAACACTGAAGCTTTCTTT
CDR3aa: CASISGPMNTEAFF

j_gene: TRBJ1-2
d_gene: .
abundance: once
v_gene: TRBV5-1
CDR3nt: TGCGCCAGCAGCCCCCGCGGGGCGGCGGGATATGGCTACACCTTC
CDR3aa: CASSPRGAAGYGYTF

j_gene: TRBJ1-5
d_gene: TRBD1
abundance: .
v_gene: TRBV2
CDR3nt: TGTGCCAGCAGTGCCGGACAGGGGAATCAGCCCCAGCATTTT
CDR3aa: CASSAGQGNQPQHF

j_gene: TRBJ1-2
d_gene: .
abundance: .
v_gene: TRBV24-1
CDR3nt: TGTGCCACCAGTGATCCAACGACAGTGAGCGGCTACACCTTC
CDR3aa: CATSDPTTVSGYTF

j_gene: TRBJ1-1
d_gene: .
abundance: .
v_gene: TRBV24-1
CDR3nt: TGTGCCCCAGACGGGGTTTCAAACACTGAAGCTTTCTTT
CDR3aa: CAPDGVSNTEAFF

j_gene: TRBJ1-5
d_gene: TRBD1
abundance: .
v_gene: TRBV18
CDR3nt: TGTGCCAGCTCACATGGGACAGGAAATCAGCCCCAGCATTTT
CDR3aa: CASSHGTGNQPQHF

j_gene: TRBJ2-3
d_gene: TRBD2
abundance: .
v_gene: TRBV5-1
CDR3nt: TGCGCCAGCAGCCCATCGGGGGGAGTTCTGAGGCCCACAGATACGCAGTATTTT
CDR3aa: CASSPSGGVLRPTDTQYF

j_gene: TRBJ2-1
d_gene: TRBD1
abundance: .
v_gene: TRBV2
CDR3nt: TGTGCCAGCACCGCTCAGGGGGCCCCACCCAATGAGCAGTTCTTC
CDR3aa: CASTAQGAPPNEQFF

j_gene: TRBJ1-5
d_gene: .
abundance: .
v_gene: TRBV19
CDR3nt: TGTGCCAGTAGTATCCCTAGGGGGACGAGCAATCAGCCCCAGCATTTT
CDR3aa: CASSIPRGTSNQPQHF

j_gene: TRBJ2-7
d_gene: TRBD1
abundance: .
v_gene: TRBV12-3/TRBV12-4
CDR3nt: TGTGCCAGCAGTTCGACAGGGGGCTACGAGCAGTACTTC
CDR3aa: CASSSTGGYEQYF

j_gene: TRBJ1-6
d_gene: .
abundance: .
v_gene: TRBV5-4
CDR3nt: TGTGCCAGCAGCTTGGCCGGGAGTTACTATAATTCACCCCTCCACTTT
CDR3aa: CASSLAGSYYNSPLHF

j_gene: TRBJ1-1
d_gene: .
abundance: .
v_gene: TRBV20-1
CDR3nt: TGCAGTGTCGAGGAGAACACTGAAGCTTTCTTT
CDR3aa: CSVEENTEAFF

j_gene: TRBJ2-3
d_gene: TRBD2
abundance: .
v_gene: TRBV10-2
CDR3nt: TGCGCCAGCGGGGGGGGTGATACGCAGTATTTT
CDR3aa: CASGGGDTQYF

j_gene: TRBJ2-3
d_gene: TRBD2
abundance: .
v_gene: TRBV6-2/TRBV6-3
CDR3nt: TGTGCCAGCAGTTTCACTAGCGGGGGGCTAGCAGATACGCAGTATTTT
CDR3aa: CASSFTSGGLADTQYF

j_gene: TRBJ1-1
d_gene: TRBD1
abundance: .
v_gene: TRBV20-1
CDR3nt: TGCAGTGCGAGTCAGGGGGCCTCGGGACCGAACACTGAAGCTTTCTTT
CDR3aa: CSASQGASGPNTEAFF

j_gene: TRBJ2-2
d_gene: .
abundance: .
v_gene: TRBV29-1
CDR3nt: TGCAGCGTTGCAGGGGCAACCGGGGAGCTGTTTTTT
CDR3aa: CSVAGATGELFF

j_gene: TRBJ1-2
d_gene: TRBD1
abundance: .
v_gene: TRBV6-6
CDR3nt: TGTGCCAGCAGTCAGAGTGGGACAGGGGGTGGCTACACCTTC
CDR3aa: CASSQSGTGGGYTF

j_gene: TRBJ2-7
d_gene: .
abundance: .
v_gene: TRBV5-1
CDR3nt: TGCGCCAGCAGACCGCCAAGAATTACTCCCTGCGAGCAGTACTTC
CDR3aa: CASRPPRITPCEQYF

j_gene: TRBJ2-2
d_gene: TRBD1
abundance: .
v_gene: TRBV11-2
CDR3nt: TGTGCCAGCAGCTCGAATTCAGGGGGTACGAACACCGGGGAGCTGTTTTTT
CDR3aa: CASSSNSGGTNTGELFF

j_gene: TRBJ2-7
d_gene: .
abundance: once
v_gene: TRBV21-1
CDR3nt: TGTGCCAGCAGCTCCCGGGACAGGTTGTCCGAGCAGTACTTC
CDR3aa: CASSSRDRLSEQYF

j_gene: TRBJ1-3
d_gene: .
abundance: .
v_gene: TRBV18
CDR3nt: TGTGCCAGCTCACTCAGACAAAACTCTGGAAACACCATATATTTT
CDR3aa: CASSLRQNSGNTIYF

j_gene: TRBJ1-5
d_gene: .
abundance: .
v_gene: TRBV7-6
CDR3nt: TGTGCCAGCAGCTCAACAGGTGCTACCAATCAGCCCCAGCATTTT
CDR3aa: CASSSTGATNQPQHF

j_gene: TRBJ1-2
d_gene: TRBD1
abundance: .
v_gene: TRBV3-1/TRBV3-2
CDR3nt: TGTGCCAGCAGCCCGCGGGCAGGGACAGCTAACTATGGCTACACCTTC
CDR3aa: CASSPRAGTANYGYTF

j_gene: TRBJ1-2
d_gene: TRBD1
abundance: .
v_gene: TRBV6-1
CDR3nt: TGTGCCAGCAGTGAAGCGGGACAGGCACTCTATGGCTACACCTTC
CDR3aa: CASSEAGQALYGYTF

j_gene: TRBJ2-7
d_gene: .
abundance: .
v_gene: TRBV4-3
CDR3nt: TGCGCCAGCAGCCAAGCCGGGGTGGCAGGGGTCTACGAGCAGTACTTC
CDR3aa: CASSQAGVAGVYEQYF

j_gene: TRBJ1-2
d_gene: .
abundance: .
v_gene: TRBV4-3
CDR3nt: TGCGCCAGCAGCCAAGATCGTTTTGCAGGGTCCGGCTACACCTTC
CDR3aa: CASSQDRFAGSGYTF

j_gene: TRBJ1-2
d_gene: TRBD1
abundance: .
v_gene: TRBV24-1
CDR3nt: TGTGCCACCAGTGACCCCCGAGGGGGCACCACCTTC
CDR3aa: CATSDPRGGTTF

j_gene: TRBJ2-7
d_gene: TRBD1
abundance: .
v_gene: TRBV5-1
CDR3nt: TGCGCCAGCAGCACCGGACAGGGGGTGTTTTACGAGCAGTACTTC
CDR3aa: CASSTGQGVFYEQYF

j_gene: TRBJ2-1
d_gene: TRBD2
abundance: .
v_gene: TRBV9
CDR3nt: TGTGCCAGCAGCGTAGCCGGGGGGAGCTACAATGAGCAGTTCTTC
CDR3aa: CASSVAGGSYNEQFF

j_gene: TRBJ1-2
d_gene: .
abundance: .
v_gene: TRBV2
CDR3nt: TGTGCCAGCAGTGGGAGGCAATATGGCTACACCTTC
CDR3aa: CASSGRQYGYTF

j_gene: TRBJ1-1
d_gene: .
abundance: .
v_gene: TRBV6-5
CDR3nt: TGTGCCAGCAGTTACCGGGGGTGGATTGAAGCTTTCTTT
CDR3aa: CASSYRGWIEAFF

j_gene: TRBJ1-1
d_gene: .
abundance: .
v_gene: TRBV24-1
CDR3nt: TGTGCCGCCGGCCGGGACAATGAAGCTTTCTTT
CDR3aa: CAAGRDNEAFF

j_gene: TRBJ2-7
d_gene: .
abundance: .
v_gene: TRBV9
CDR3nt: TGTGCCAGCAGCGTAGGACAGAGCTCCTACGAGCAGTACTTC
CDR3aa: CASSVGQSSYEQYF

j_gene: TRBJ2-7
d_gene: TRBD2
abundance: .
v_gene: TRBV30
CDR3nt: TGTGCCTGGGGGACTGGACTAGCGGGGGCGGCCTACGAGCAGTACTTC
CDR3aa: CAWGTGLAGAAYEQYF